This entry describes one T cell receptor beta chain. These data are taken from a study of T cells in localized non-small cell lung cancer. Using immunoSEQ multiplex PCR, the repertoire was profiled, and TCRdb retains in-frame clones only, with some absent. Of around 30,000 clones in the sample, about 90% are singletons; the top ten hold about 4%. There are 12 residues in the CDR3. Germline CDR1 LNHDA, CDR2 SQIVND (reference sequence). Trimming pared 7 bases from V and 2 bases from J, leaving 8 bases between. The genes are TRBV19 and TRBJ1-2, with D maybe TRBD1 (6 bases). This material consisted of peripheral blood mononuclear cells, taken before any cancer treatment. The source of this sequence is a woman aged 35 to 70 with stage III lung adenocarcinoma. CDR3 amino acids: CASTTGNYGYTF. The CDR3 nucleotides read TGTGCCAGTACTACAGGGAACTATGGCTACACCTTC. Complete variable domain (other parts from reference TRBV19 and TRBJ1-2): DGGITQSPKYLFRKEGQNVTLSCEQNLNHDAMYWYRQDPGQGLRLIYYSQIVNDFQKGDIAEGYSVSREKKESFPLTVTSAQKNPTAFYLCASTTGNYGYTFGSGTRLTVV.